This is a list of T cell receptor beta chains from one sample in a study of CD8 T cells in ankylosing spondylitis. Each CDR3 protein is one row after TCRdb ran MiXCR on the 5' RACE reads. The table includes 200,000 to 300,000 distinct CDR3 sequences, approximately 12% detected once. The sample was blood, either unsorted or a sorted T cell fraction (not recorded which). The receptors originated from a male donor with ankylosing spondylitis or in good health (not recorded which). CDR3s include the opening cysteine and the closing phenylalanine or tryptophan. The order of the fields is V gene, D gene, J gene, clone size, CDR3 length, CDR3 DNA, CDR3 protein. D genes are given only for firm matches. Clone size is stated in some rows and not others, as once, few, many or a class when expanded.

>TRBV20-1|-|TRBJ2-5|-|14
TGCAGTGCTAGCCCCTTGGGGGTGAGGGAGACCCAGTACTTC
CSASPLGVRETQYF
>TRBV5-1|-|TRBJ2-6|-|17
TGCGCCAGCAGCGGGCCCCCCCGGGAGTCTGGGGCCAACGTCCTGACTTTC
CASSGPPRESGANVLTF
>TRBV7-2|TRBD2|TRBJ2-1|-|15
TGTGCCAGCAGCCCATTAGAAGCGGGAGTTAATGAGCAGTTCTTC
CASSPLEAGVNEQFF
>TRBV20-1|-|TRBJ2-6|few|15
TGCAGTGCTAGGGCCAGCCCCTCTGGGGCCAACGTCCTGACTTTC
CSARASPSGANVLTF
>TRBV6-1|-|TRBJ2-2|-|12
TGTGCCAGCATTTCTGGTACCGGGGAGCTGTTTTTT
CASISGTGELFF
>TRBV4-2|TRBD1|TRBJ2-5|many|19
TGTGCCAGCAGCCAAGCGCGGGACAGGGGGCTAATAAGCCAAGAGACCCAGTACTTC
CASSQARDRGLISQETQYF
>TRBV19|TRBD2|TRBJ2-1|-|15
TGTGCCAGTAGTTTAAGTCTAGCGGGAGGAACTGAGCAGTTCTTC
CASSLSLAGGTEQFF
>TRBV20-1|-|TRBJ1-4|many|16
TGCAGTGCTAGAGATATGGCTGGACAGTTAGGGGAAAAACTGTTTTTT
CSARDMAGQLGEKLFF
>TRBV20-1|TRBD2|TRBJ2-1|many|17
TGCAGTGCCAGAAGCCCATGGACTAGCGGGAGTGGCAATGAGCAGTTCTTC
CSARSPWTSGSGNEQFF
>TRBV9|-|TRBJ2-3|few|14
TGTGCCAGCAGCGTATCCGGGAGCACAGATACGCAGTATTTT
CASSVSGSTDTQYF
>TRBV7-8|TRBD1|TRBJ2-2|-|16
TGTGCCAGCAGCTCCAGGACAGGGATGGCCACCGGGGAGCTGTTTTTT
CASSSRTGMATGELFF
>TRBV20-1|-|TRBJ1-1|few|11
TGCAGTGCTATCGAAGGGACGGAAGCTTTCTTT
CSAIEGTEAFF
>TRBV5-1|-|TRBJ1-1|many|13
TGCGCCAGCAGCTTGGCCCCTGGACCTGAAGCTTTCTTT
CASSLAPGPEAFF
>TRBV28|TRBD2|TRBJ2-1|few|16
TGTGCCAGCAGTTCTCTCCGACTAGCGGTTGATCATGAGCAGCTCTTC
CASSSLRLAVDHEQLF
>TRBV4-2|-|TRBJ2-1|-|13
TGTGCCAGCGGCCCCGGGCTGGGAGGTGAGCAGTTCTTC
CASGPGLGGEQFF
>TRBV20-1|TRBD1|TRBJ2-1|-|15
TGCAGTGCTAAACTACGCGGACAGGTGTACAATGAGCAGTTCTTC
CSAKLRGQVYNEQFF
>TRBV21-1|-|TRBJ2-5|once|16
TGTGCCAGCAGCACTCGGATGTCCCTTCGGGTGAAGACCCAGTACTTC
CASSTRMSLRVKTQYF
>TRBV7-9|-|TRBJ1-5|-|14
TGTGCCAGCAGCTCGTGGAATAGCAATCAGCCCCAGCATTTT
CASSSWNSNQPQHF
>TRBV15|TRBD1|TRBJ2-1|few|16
TGTGCCACCAGCAGGGTCCGGGACAGGTTTTACAATGAGCAGTTCTTC
CATSRVRDRFYNEQFF
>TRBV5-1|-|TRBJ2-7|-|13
TGCGCCAGCAGCTTGTTCCAGGGCGACGAGCAGTACTTC
CASSLFQGDEQYF
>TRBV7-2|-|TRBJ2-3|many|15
TGTGCCAGCAGCCAATCAATGGGGGGGCCTAATACGCAGTATTTT
CASSQSMGGPNTQYF
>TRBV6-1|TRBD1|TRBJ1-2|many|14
TGTGCCAGCAGTCCGCGGACAGGGGCCCATGGCTACACCTTC
CASSPRTGAHGYTF
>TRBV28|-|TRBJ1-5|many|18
TGTGCCAGCAGTTCAAGGAACAGTCAAAGCTTAGGACAGTTCGCCCAGCATTTT
CASSSRNSQSLGQFAQHF
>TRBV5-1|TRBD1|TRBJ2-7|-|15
TGCGCCAGCAGCAAAGGACAGGGTCTTTCCTACGAGCAGTACTTC
CASSKGQGLSYEQYF
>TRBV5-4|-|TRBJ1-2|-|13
TGTGCCAGCAGCGCGCCAGGGGAGTATGGCTACACCTTC
CASSAPGEYGYTF
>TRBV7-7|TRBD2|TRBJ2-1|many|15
TGTGCCAGCAGCCCCGGGACTAGAGCCTACAATGAGCAGTTCTTC
CASSPGTRAYNEQFF
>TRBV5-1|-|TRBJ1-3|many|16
TGCGCCAGCAGCTTGGATGGGGGAAACTCTGGAAACACCATATATTTT
CASSLDGGNSGNTIYF
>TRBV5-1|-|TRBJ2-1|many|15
TGCGCCAGCAGCCTCCTCGGAACTACAGGCAATGAGCAGTTCTTC
CASSLLGTTGNEQFF
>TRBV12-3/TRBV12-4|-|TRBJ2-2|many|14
TGTGCCAGCAGTAGCGCGGGGTTCACCGGGGAGCTGTTTTTT
CASSSAGFTGELFF
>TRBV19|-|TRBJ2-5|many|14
TGTGCCAGTAGTATGCCCGGCCTTTGGGAGACCCAGTACTTC
CASSMPGLWETQYF
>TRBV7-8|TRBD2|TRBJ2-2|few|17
TGTGCCAGCAGCTTCAACCGGACTAGCGGGAGAACCGGGGAGCTGTTTTTT
CASSFNRTSGRTGELFF
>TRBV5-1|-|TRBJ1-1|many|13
TGCGCCAGCAGCTCGGACGGATTGCTCGGAGCTTTCTTT
CASSSDGLLGAFF
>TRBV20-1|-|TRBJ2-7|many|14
TGCACCGCTCCTGGGAAAACCCCCTCCTACGAGCAGTACTTC
CTAPGKTPSYEQYF
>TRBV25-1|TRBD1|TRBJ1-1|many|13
TGTGCCAGCAGTACAGGGGGTTGGACTGAAGCTTTCTTT
CASSTGGWTEAFF
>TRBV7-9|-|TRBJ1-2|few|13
TGTGCCAGCAGCTTTGGGGGGTCACGTGGCTACACCTTC
CASSFGGSRGYTF
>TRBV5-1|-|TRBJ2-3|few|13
TGCGCCAGCAGCTTTAACCCTGGGGATACGCAGTATTTT
CASSFNPGDTQYF
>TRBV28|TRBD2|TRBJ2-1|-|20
TGTGCCAGCAGTTGGGTGACTAGCGGGAAAGGTATTACGGACTACAATGAGCAGTTCTTC
CASSWVTSGKGITDYNEQFF
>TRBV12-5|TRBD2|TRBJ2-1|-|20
TGTGCTAGTGGTTTGGTACGGCGGGGGGTCTTACTCGGCCCCACGAATGAGCAGTTCTTC
CASGLVRRGVLLGPTNEQFF
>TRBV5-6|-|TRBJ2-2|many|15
TGTGCCAGCAGCCTGGGACTTAGTAACACCGGGGAGCTGTTTTTT
CASSLGLSNTGELFF
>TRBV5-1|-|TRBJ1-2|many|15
TGCGCCAGCAGCTTGTGGCTCGGAGCTAACTATGGCTACACCTTC
CASSLWLGANYGYTF